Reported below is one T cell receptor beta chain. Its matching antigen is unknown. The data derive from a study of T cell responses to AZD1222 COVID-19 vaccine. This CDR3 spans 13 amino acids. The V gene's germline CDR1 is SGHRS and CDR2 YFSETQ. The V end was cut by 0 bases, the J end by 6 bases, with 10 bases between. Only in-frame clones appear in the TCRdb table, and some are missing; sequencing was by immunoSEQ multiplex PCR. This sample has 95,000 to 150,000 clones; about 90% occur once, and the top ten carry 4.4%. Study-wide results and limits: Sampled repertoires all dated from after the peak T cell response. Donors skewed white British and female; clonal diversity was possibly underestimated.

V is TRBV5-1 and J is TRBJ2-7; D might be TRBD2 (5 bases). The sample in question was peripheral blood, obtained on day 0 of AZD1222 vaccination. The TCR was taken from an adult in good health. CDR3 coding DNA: TGCGCCAGCAGCTTGGCCGGGATCACCGAGCAGTACTTC. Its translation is CASSLAGITEQYF.